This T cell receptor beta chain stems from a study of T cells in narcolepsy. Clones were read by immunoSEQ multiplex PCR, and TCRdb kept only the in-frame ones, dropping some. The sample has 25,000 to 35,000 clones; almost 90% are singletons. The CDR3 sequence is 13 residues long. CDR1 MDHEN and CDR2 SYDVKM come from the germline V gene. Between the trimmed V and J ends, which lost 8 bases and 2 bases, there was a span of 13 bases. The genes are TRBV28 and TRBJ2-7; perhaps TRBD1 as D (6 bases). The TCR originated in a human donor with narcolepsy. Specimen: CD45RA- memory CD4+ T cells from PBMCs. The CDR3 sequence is CASRDRITYEQYF. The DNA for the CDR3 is TGTGCCAGCCGTGACAGGATAACCTACGAGCAGTACTTC.